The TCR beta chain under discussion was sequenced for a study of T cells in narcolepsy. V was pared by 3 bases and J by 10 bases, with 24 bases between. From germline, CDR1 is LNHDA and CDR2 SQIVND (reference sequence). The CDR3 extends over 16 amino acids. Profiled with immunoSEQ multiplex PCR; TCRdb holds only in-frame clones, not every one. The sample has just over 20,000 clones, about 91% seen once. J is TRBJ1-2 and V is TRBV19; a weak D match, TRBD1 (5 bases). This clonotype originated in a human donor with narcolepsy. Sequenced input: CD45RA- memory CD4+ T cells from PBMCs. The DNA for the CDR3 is TGTGCCAGTAGTATTATGGGGACGCCCGCGCAGCGGTTCTACACCTTC. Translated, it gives CASSIMGTPAQRFYTF.